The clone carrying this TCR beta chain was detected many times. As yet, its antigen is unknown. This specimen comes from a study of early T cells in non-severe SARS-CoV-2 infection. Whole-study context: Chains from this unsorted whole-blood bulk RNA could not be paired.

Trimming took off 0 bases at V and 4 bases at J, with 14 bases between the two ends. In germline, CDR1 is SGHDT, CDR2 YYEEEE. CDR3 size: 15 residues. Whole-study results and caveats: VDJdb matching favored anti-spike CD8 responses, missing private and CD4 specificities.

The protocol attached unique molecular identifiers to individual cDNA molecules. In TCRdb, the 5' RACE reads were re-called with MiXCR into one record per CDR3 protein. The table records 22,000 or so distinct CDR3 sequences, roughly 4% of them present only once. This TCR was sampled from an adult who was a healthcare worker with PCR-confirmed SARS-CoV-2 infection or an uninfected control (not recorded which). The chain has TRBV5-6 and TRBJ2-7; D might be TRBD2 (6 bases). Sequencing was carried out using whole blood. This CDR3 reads CASSLGLLASYEQYF. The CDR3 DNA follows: TGTGCCAGCAGCTTGGGATTACTAGCCTCGTACGAGCAGTACTTC.